The 21 T cell receptor beta chains below all came from one sample that was sequenced in a study of Tregs in tolerant kidney transplant recipients. Sequencing was performed with immunoSEQ multiplex PCR; in TCRdb, only in-frame clones are kept and a portion is missing. The table for this sample gives around 48,000 clones. Sequenced here: CD4+ T cells from blood, sampled before the transplant. These receptor sequences come from a human donor who received a combined kidney and bone marrow transplant.

As to this clone: The CDR3 is cut off 3 residues early in the read; its end comes from the germline J gene. V gene TRBV7-7 combines with J gene TRBJ2-3; 7 positions agree with TRBD2. In germline, CDR1 is SSHAT, CDR2 FNYEAQ (reference sequence). This CDR3 has 16 amino acids. V lost 1 base to trimming and J lost 4 bases; unmatched junction nucleotides: 8. The covered CDR3 bases are TGTGCCAGCAGCTTAGATCCCACGGGGGGTGCAGATACG. Its translation: CASSLDPTGGADT. The entire CDR3 sequence reads CASSLDPTGGADTQYF.

A word on this clone: The read falls 3 residues short of the CDR3 end, and the missing part is taken from the germline J gene. The rearrangement uses TRBV19 and TRBJ1-5, with a tentative D call TRBD1 (5 bases). CDR3 length: 13 residues. Trimming removed 3 bases at V and 7 bases at J, with 10 bases between. From germline, CDR1 is LNHDA and CDR2 SQIVND (reference sequence). The CDR3 reads CASSIQGGQPQHF. The covered CDR3 bases are TGTGCCAGTAGTATCCAGGGAGGCCAGCCC.

With respect to this clone: The CDR3 end lies 3 residues beyond the end of the read and is filled in from the germline J gene. The J gene is TRBJ2-1, the V gene TRBV19; 8 bases are shared with TRBD2. Germline CDR1 is LNHDA and CDR2 is SQIVND (reference sequence). The CDR3 runs 15 residues. J lost 5 bases, V lost 6 bases, and 9 bases had no gene match. The DNA read from the CDR3 is TGTGCCAGTAGGGGAATGGCGGGAGGTAACAATGAG. Protein: CASRGMAGGNNE. The full CDR3 sequence reads CASRGMAGGNNEQFF.

Of note for this clone: The read stops 3 residues short of the end of the CDR3; the missing end is completed from the germline J gene. The chain links TRBV5-1 to TRBJ1-1, with D maybe TRBD1 (5 bases). Trimming cost V 4 bases and J 0 bases, with 10 bases left between them. Looked up from germline, CDR1 is SGHRS and CDR2 is YFSETQ. The CDR3 extends over 14 amino acids. The CDR3 bases that were read are TGCGCCAGCAGCCGAGGGGAATTGAACACTGAA. It encodes CASSRGELNTE. The entire CDR3 is CASSRGELNTEAFF.

Note on this clone: The read gets to within 3 residues of the CDR3 end, and the germline J gene fills in the rest. The chain links TRBV20-1 to TRBJ2-5, with 11 bases lining up with TRBD2. The CDR3 length is 19 residues. V shed 0 bases and J 2 bases; nucleotides not matched to a gene: 14. Germline lookup yields CDR1 DFQATT and CDR2 SNEGSKA (reference sequence). The CDR3 protein is CSAREGSGWTSGPQETQYF. The covered CDR3 bases are TGCAGTGCTAGAGAGGGGTCCGGGTGGACTAGCGGGCCTCAAGAGACC.

About this clone itself: The read gets to within 3 residues of the CDR3 end, and the germline J gene fills in the rest. The chain links TRBV5-1 to TRBJ2-7, with D possibly matching TRBD1 (5 bases). This CDR3 has 13 amino acids. V was clipped by 0 bases and J by 5 bases, with 9 bases between them. Germline lookup yields CDR1 SGHRS and CDR2 YFSETQ. CDR3 DNA (partial): TGCGCCAGCAGCTTGGGCAGGGCGGACGAG. Translation gives CASSLGRADE. The whole CDR3 protein reads CASSLGRADEQYF.

As regards this clone: The missing CDR3 end, 3 residues past where the read stops, is filled in from the germline J gene. This sequence joins TRBV7-9 and TRBJ1-1; D not resolved. CDR1 is SEHNR, CDR2 FQNEAQ, per germline (reference sequence). This CDR3 is built from 11 residues. The CDR3 reads CASSLTGEAFF. The part of the CDR3 DNA that was read is TGTGCCAGCAGCTTGACGGGGGAA.

Details on this clone: The observed sequence ends 3 residues before the CDR3 terminus, with the missing tail filled in from the germline J gene. The rearrangement joins TRBV19 to TRBJ1-5, with a weak D call TRBD1 (5 bases). The CDR3 loop spans 15 amino acids. The germline CDR1 and CDR2 sequences are LNHDA and SQIVND (reference sequence). V was pared by 3 bases and J by 2 bases, with 11 bases between. The CDR3 here is CASSIWGRGNQPQHF. The sequenced part of the CDR3 DNA is TGTGCCAGTAGTATTTGGGGCCGGGGCAATCAGCCC.

As to this clone: The read stops 3 residues short of the end of the CDR3; the missing end is completed from the germline J gene. The gene calls are TRBV5-1 and TRBJ1-2; 7 bases line up with TRBD1. Germline assignment: CDR1 SGHRS and CDR2 YFSETQ. The CDR3 is 16 amino acids. V was clipped by 2 bases and J by 6 bases; unmatched bases: 13. The sequenced CDR3 bases are TGCGCCAGCAGCTTAAGCTTACCGGGACAGACTCATGGC. Encoded protein: CASSLSLPGQTHG. The complete CDR3 protein is CASSLSLPGQTHGYTF.

Worth noting for this clone: The CDR3 goes on 3 residues after the read ends, and that part is filled in from the germline J gene. The chain combines TRBV27 with TRBJ2-3; 12 bases match TRBD1. This CDR3 is built from 14 residues. The junction had 4 bases not matched to a gene; V was cut back by 6 bases and J by 6 bases. Germline V lookup: CDR1 MNHEY, CDR2 SMNVEV (reference sequence). The CDR3 loop is CASSRDRGQDTQYF. CDR3 DNA (partial): TGTGCCAGCAGCAGGGACAGGGGGCAGGATACG.

With respect to this clone: The read terminates 3 residues before the CDR3 end, so the remaining end is supplied by the germline J gene. The chain has TRBV10-3 and TRBJ2-7, with TRBD1 matching 7 bases. CDR3 size: 15 residues. CDR1 and CDR2 from the germline V gene are ENHRY and SYGVKD. V lost 2 bases to trimming and J lost 2 bases; unmatched junction nucleotides: 6. This CDR3 reads CAISEPDREAYEQYF. The part of the CDR3 DNA that was read is TGTGCCATCAGTGAGCCCGACAGGGAAGCCTACGAG.

With respect to this clone: The read terminates 3 residues ahead of where the CDR3 ends, so the germline J gene completes it. J is TRBJ2-2 and V is TRBV6-2 or TRBV6-3, with 9 bases fitting TRBD2. With V trimmed by 6 bases and J by 4 bases, 3 bases remained unmatched. The CDR3 consists of 14 residues. CDR1 MNHEY and CDR2 SVGEGT come from the germline V gene. The sequenced part of the CDR3 DNA is TGTGCCAGCAGCCCACTAGCGGGCACCGGGGAG. This encodes CASSPLAGTGE. In full, the CDR3 is CASSPLAGTGELFF.

CDR3 bases read: TGCGCCAGCAGCTTACAGGACGCTAGCACAGATACG. Protein sequence: CASSLQDASTDT. The entire CDR3 is CASSLQDASTDTQYF. The chain recombines TRBV5-1 with TRBJ2-3, with a possible D match to TRBD1 (5 bases). Read coverage stops 3 residues before the CDR3 terminus; the germline J gene supplies the remainder. V dropped 2 bases and J dropped 0 bases, with 10 bases sitting between them. The CDR3 extends over 15 amino acids. Per the germline V gene, CDR1 is SGHRS and CDR2 is YFSETQ.

On this clone: The read is 3 residues too short to cover the CDR3 end, so that end is filled in from the germline J gene. This same CDR3 is encoded by further DNA sequences in the sample. The chain uses TRBV5-1 and TRBJ2-7; D call uncertain. Germline V gene lookup returns CDR1 SGHRS and CDR2 YFSETQ. With 0 bases removed from V and 3 bases from J, the gap between germline ends came to 4 bases. The CDR3 has 12 amino acids. CDR3 protein: CASSLDFYEQYF. The sequenced CDR3 bases are TGCGCCAGCAGCTTGGACTTCTACGAG. Full variable domain (remainder filled in from reference TRBV5-1 and TRBJ2-7): KAGVTQTPRYLIKTRGQQVTLSCSPISGHRSVSWYQQTPGQGLQFLFEYFSETQRNKGNFPGRFSGRQFSNSRSEMNVSTLELGDSALYLCASSLDFYEQYFGPGTRLTVT.

A note on this clone: Read coverage stops 3 residues before the CDR3 terminus; the germline J gene supplies the remainder. The genes are TRBV5-6 and TRBJ2-7; tentative D call: TRBD2 (6 bases). CDR1 and CDR2 (germline): SGHDT, YYEEEE. There are 14 residues in the CDR3. Trimming shortened V by 4 bases and J by 4 bases, and 15 bases separated the two germline ends. The CDR3 loop is CASSLSRTKYEQYF. The sequenced part of the CDR3 DNA is TGTGCCAGCAGCCTGAGCAGGACTAAGTACGAG. Using reference TRBV5-6 and TRBJ2-7 for the parts outside the CDR3, the full variable domain is DAGVTQSPTHLIKTRGQQVTLRCSPKSGHDTVSWYQQALGQGPQFIFQYYEEEERQRGNFPDRFSGHQFPNYSSELNVNALLLGDSALYLCASSLSRTKYEQYFGPGTRLTVT.

To note about this clone: Coverage ceases 3 residues before the CDR3 finishes, and the germline J gene fills in the end. The genes are TRBV19 and TRBJ1-1, with 7 bases identical to TRBD1. The V gene end was trimmed by 6 bases and the J gene end by 4 bases; junction bases not matched to a gene: 8. This CDR3 has 14 residues. Germline V lookup: CDR1 LNHDA, CDR2 SQIVND (reference sequence). The CDR3 DNA, read in part, is TGTGCCAGTAGAAACAGGGGAGGAGGCACTGAA. It codes for CASRNRGGGTE. The whole CDR3 sequence reads CASRNRGGGTEAFF.

Worth noting for this clone: With the read ending 3 residues before the CDR3 end, the germline J gene is used to fill in that end. This sequence joins TRBV10-3 and TRBJ2-7; tentative D call: TRBD1 (5 bases). Trimming shortened V by 3 bases and J by 2 bases, and 8 bases separated the two germline ends. The CDR3 is 13 amino acids. CDR1 and CDR2 (germline): ENHRY, SYGVKD. CDR3 DNA (partial): TGTGCCATCAGTGACGGCAGGGCCTACGAG. It specifies CAISDGRAYE. The whole CDR3 reads CAISDGRAYEQYF.

The sequenced part of the CDR3 DNA is TGCAGTGCTACATCTAGCGGGAGTAGGAATGAG. Translation gives CSATSSGSRNE. The whole CDR3 protein is CSATSSGSRNEQFF. V gene TRBV20-1 combines with J gene TRBJ2-1; 10 bases map to TRBD2. The CDR3 end lies 3 residues beyond the end of the read and is filled in from the germline J gene. V dropped 4 bases and J dropped 7; count of bases not matched to a gene: 7. Germline lookup yields CDR1 DFQATT and CDR2 SNEGSKA (reference sequence). The CDR3 runs to 14 residues.

On this clone itself: The read falls 3 residues short of the CDR3 end, and the missing part is taken from the germline J gene. The chain joins TRBV20-1 to TRBJ2-7, with TRBD2 matching 9 bases. Germline CDR1 and CDR2: DFQATT and SNEGSKA (reference sequence). V lost 2 bases, J lost 2 bases, and 4 bases stayed unmatched. The CDR3 runs to 14 residues. The DNA read from the CDR3 is TGCAGTGCTAGATGGGTAGCGGGAGCCTACGAG. Its protein product is CSARWVAGAYE. The complete CDR3 protein is CSARWVAGAYEQYF.

As for this clone: The CDR3 end is not reached by the read, which stops 3 residues before it; the germline J gene fills it in. The genes are TRBV20-1 and TRBJ2-5, with TRBD2 matching 12 bases. This CDR3 has 16 amino acids. V trimming: 3 bases; J trimming: 5 bases; junction bases outside the gene matches: 10. CDR1 and CDR2 from the germline V gene are DFQATT and SNEGSKA (reference sequence). CDR3 residues: CSASGLAGGVVETQYF. The DNA read from the CDR3 is TGCAGTGCTAGTGGTCTAGCGGGAGGGGTTGTGGAGACC.

Points on this clone: The read ends 3 residues shy of where the CDR3 ends; the end is completed using the germline J gene. The V gene is TRBV20-1, the J gene TRBJ2-7, with TRBD1 identical over 9 bases. The CDR3 is made up of 14 amino acids. Trimming removed 3 bases from V and 2 bases from J; junction bases left unmatched: 5. Per germline, CDR1 DFQATT and CDR2 SNEGSKA (reference sequence). The CDR3 region is CSASEGQGTYEQYF. CDR3 DNA (partial): TGCAGTGCTAGTGAGGGACAGGGAACCTACGAG.